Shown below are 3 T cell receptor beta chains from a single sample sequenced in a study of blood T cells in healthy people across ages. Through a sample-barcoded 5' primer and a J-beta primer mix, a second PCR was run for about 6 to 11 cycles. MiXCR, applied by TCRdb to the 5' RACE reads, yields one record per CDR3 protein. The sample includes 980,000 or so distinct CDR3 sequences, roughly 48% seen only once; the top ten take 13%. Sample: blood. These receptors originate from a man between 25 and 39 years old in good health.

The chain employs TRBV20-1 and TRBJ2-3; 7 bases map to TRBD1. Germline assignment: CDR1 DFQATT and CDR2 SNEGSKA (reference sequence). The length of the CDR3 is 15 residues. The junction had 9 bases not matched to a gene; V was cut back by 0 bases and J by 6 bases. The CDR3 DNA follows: TGCAGTGCTAGAGATCCAAGACAGGGTGGCGATACGCAGTATTTT. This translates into CSARDPRQGGDTQYF.

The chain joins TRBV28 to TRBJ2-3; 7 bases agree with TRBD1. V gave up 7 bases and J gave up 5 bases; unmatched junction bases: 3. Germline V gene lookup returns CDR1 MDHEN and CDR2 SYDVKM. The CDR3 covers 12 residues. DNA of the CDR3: TGTGCCAGCACTCGGGACAGAGATACGCAGTATTTT. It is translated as CASTRDRDTQYF. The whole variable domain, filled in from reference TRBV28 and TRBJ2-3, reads DVKVTQSSRYLVKRTGEKVFLECVQDMDHENMFWYRQDPGLGLRLIYFSYDVKMKEKGDIPEGYSVSREKKERFSLILESASTNQTSMYLCASTRDRDTQYFGPGTRLTVL.

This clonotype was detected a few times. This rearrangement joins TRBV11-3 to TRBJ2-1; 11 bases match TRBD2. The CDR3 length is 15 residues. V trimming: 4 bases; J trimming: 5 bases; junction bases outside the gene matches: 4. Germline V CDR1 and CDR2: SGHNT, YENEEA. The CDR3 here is CASSYLAGGHNEQFF. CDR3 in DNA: TGTGCCAGCAGCTATCTAGCGGGGGGCCACAATGAGCAGTTCTTC.